This T cell receptor (beta chain) appears in the sequencing data of a study of blood T cell repertoires in COVID-19. The CDR3 covers 15 residues. Between the trimmed V and J ends, which lost 5 bases and 1 base, there was a span of 11 bases. Germline V lookup: CDR1 SGHAT, CDR2 FQNNGV. How the authors handled the data: Amplifying reference gene primers gave estimates of nucleated cell counts. Produced via immunoSEQ multiplex PCR; TCRdb's table is partial and in-frame only. That table is the source of V, J and clone size, and D and trimming were worked out from the DNA. The top ten hold roughly 9% of the sample, which has 130,000 or so clones, 81% seen once.

The source material was peripheral blood. The gene calls are TRBV11-2 and TRBJ2-2; D might be TRBD1 (6 bases). The receptor's source is a woman aged 55-75 years with active or convalescent COVID-19. The CDR3 spells CASSQGLGNTGELFF. CDR3 nucleotide sequence: TGTGCCAGCAGCCAGGGGTTGGGGAACACCGGGGAGCTGTTTTTT.